One TCR beta chain is described in this entry. Its specificity is unknown. Adult Caucasians living in Nashville, Tennessee made up all of the donors. This sample is part of a study of shared clonotypes between healthy human individuals. The wider study: Donors were a couple of women and three men aged 18 to 49.

The CDR3 sequence is 15 residues long. Trimming removed 0 bases at V and 0 bases at J, with 12 bases between. Germline V gene sequence: CDR1 GTSNPN, CDR2 SVGIG (reference sequence). Each subset's genomic DNA was shared equally among a number of immunoSEQ plates. The protocol was immunoSEQ multiplex PCR, while the TCRdb copy is restricted to in-frame clones and leaves out a portion. The data show over 2 million clones, with over 85% seen just once and more than 0.1% held by the top ten. Study observations and caveats: It was observed that around 5% of naive CD4 clonotypes were shared across a handful of donors.

This sequence was found in a man between 18 and 29 years old in good health. The chain has TRBV30 and TRBJ2-7, with D maybe TRBD2 (6 bases). The source material was naive CD4+ T cells sorted from blood. Stated subset: CD45RA+ positively selected. CDR3 DNA sequence: TGTGCCTGGAGTGTCACTAGCTCACCCTCCTACGAGCAGTACTTC. Translation: CAWSVTSSPSYEQYF.